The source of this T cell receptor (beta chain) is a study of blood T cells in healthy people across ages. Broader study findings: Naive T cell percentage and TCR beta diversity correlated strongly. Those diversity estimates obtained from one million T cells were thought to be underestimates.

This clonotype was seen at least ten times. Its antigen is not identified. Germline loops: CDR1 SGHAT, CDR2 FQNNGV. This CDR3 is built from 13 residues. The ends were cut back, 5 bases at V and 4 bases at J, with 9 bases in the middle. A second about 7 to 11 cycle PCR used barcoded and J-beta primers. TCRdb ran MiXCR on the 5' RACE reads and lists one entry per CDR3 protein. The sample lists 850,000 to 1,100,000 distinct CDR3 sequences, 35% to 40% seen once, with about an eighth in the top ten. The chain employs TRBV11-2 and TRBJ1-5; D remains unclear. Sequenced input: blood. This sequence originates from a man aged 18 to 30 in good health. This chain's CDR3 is CASSEGGNQPQHF. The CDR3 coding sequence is TGTGCCAGCAGCGAGGGAGGAAATCAGCCCCAGCATTTT.